The 12 T cell receptor beta chains below come from one sample, sequenced in a study of blood T cell repertoires in COVID-19. TCRdb's copy holds only in-frame clones and misses some; the assay was immunoSEQ multiplex PCR. The top ten hold roughly 8.4% of the sample, which has almost 200,000 clones, 70% to 90% seen once. Sample: PBMCs or T cells enriched from blood (not recorded which). All receptors derive from a woman aged 18-29 years who had recovered from COVID-19.

The chain employs TRBV2 and TRBJ2-7; 8 bases agree with TRBD1. From germline, CDR1 is SNHLY and CDR2 FYNNEI. Trimming at V came to 4 bases and at J to 6 bases, leaving 5 bases not matched to a gene. The CDR3 consists of 13 residues. In nucleotides, the CDR3 is TGTGCCAGCAGTGCCGGACAGGGACGCGAGCAGTACTTC. Amino acids: CASSAGQGREQYF. The variable domain in full, with the rest retrieved from reference TRBV2 and TRBJ2-7, is EPEVTQTPSHQVTQMGQEVILRCVPISNHLYFYWYRQILGQKVEFLVSFYNNEISEKSEIFDDQFSVERPDGSNFTLKIRSTKLEDSAMYFCASSAGQGREQYFGPGTRLTVT.

The CDR3 DNA is TGTGCCAGCAGTGAATGGGCAGGGGGACAGCCCCAGCATTTT. Encoded protein: CASSEWAGGQPQHF. The V gene is TRBV2, the J gene TRBJ1-5; TRBD1 matches at 7 bases. The CDR3 contains 14 residues. Germline CDR1 is SNHLY and CDR2 is FYNNEI. The trim removed 2 bases at V and 7 bases at J, leaving 5 bases unmatched.

The chain joins TRBV5-8 to TRBJ2-3; possibly TRBD1 for D (6 bases). The length of the CDR3 is 12 residues. The V gene's germline CDR1 is SGHTS and CDR2 YDEGEE. V was trimmed by 0 bases and J by 8 bases, leaving 7 bases between them. CDR3 region: CASSLARGTQYF. In DNA, the CDR3 is TGTGCCAGCAGCTTGGCCAGGGGTACGCAGTATTTT.

This clone was observed a few times. The chain combines TRBV6-6 with TRBJ1-1; maybe TRBD1 (6 bases). From germline, CDR1 is MNHNY and CDR2 SVGAGI (reference sequence). This CDR3 is 16 amino acids long. V was cut by 7 bases and J by 1 base, with 19 bases left in between. The CDR3 coding sequence is TGTGCCAGCATTCCAAGCGGGGGCCCGACGAACACTGAAGCTTTCTTT. Residues: CASIPSGGPTNTEAFF.

This chain connects TRBV27 to TRBJ2-7; TRBD2 matches 8 bases. The CDR3 has 14 amino acids. Trimming cost V 3 bases and J 0 bases; bases outside gene matches: 1. Germline V gives CDR1 MNHEY, CDR2 SMNVEV (reference sequence). The CDR3 loop is CASSLTSASYEQYF. The CDR3 DNA reads TGTGCCAGCAGTTTGACTAGCGCCTCCTACGAGCAGTACTTC.

The rearrangement links TRBV5-1 to TRBJ2-5; D might be TRBD1 (6 bases). CDR3 length equals 12 residues. With 4 bases removed from V and 4 bases from J, the gap between germline ends came to 8 bases. Germline V gives CDR1 SGHRS, CDR2 YFSETQ. The CDR3 loop reads CASSTQGETQYF. The CDR3 bases are TGCGCCAGCAGCACACAGGGAGAGACCCAGTACTTC.

The chain recombines TRBV5-5 with TRBJ2-5; 10 nucleotides match TRBD2. The V gene's germline CDR1 is SGHKS and CDR2 YYEKEE (reference sequence). The CDR3 sequence is 16 residues long. J lost 5 bases, V lost 4 bases, and 11 bases had no gene match. The DNA of the CDR3 is TGTGCCAGCAGCCCCACTAGCGGGGCAGTAGCGGAGACCCAGTACTTC. Amino acids: CASSPTSGAVAETQYF.

The genes are TRBV24-1 and TRBJ2-7; 7 nucleotides line up with TRBD1. V shed 4 bases and J 2 bases; nucleotides not matched to a gene: 10. CDR1 and CDR2 (germline): KGHDR, SFDVKD. The CDR3 is made up of 16 amino acids. CDR3: CATSDPRQGTAYEQYF. The CDR3 DNA is TGTGCCACCAGTGACCCGAGACAGGGCACGGCCTACGAGCAGTACTTC.

The CDR3 nucleotides are TGTGCCAGCAAACAACAGGGAAGAGGCGAAAAACTGTTTTTT. Translating it yields CASKQQGRGEKLFF. J is TRBJ1-4 and V is TRBV28, with D possibly being TRBD1 (6 bases). CDR1 and CDR2 (germline): MDHEN, SYDVKM. The germline V and J ends were trimmed by 7 bases and 8 bases, with 17 bases remaining between them. CDR3 size: 14 residues.

The chain uses TRBV4-1 and TRBJ1-2; a weak D match, TRBD1 (5 bases). There are 14 residues in the CDR3. The germline V and J ends were trimmed by 0 bases and 4 bases, with 9 bases remaining between them. Germline V gene data show CDR1 as MGHRA and CDR2 as YSYEKL. The CDR3: CASSQDLGAYGYTF. CDR3 sequence (DNA): TGCGCCAGCAGCCAAGATTTAGGGGCCTATGGCTACACCTTC.

This chain links TRBV19 with TRBJ2-5; D remains unclear. The germline V gene has CDR1 LNHDA and CDR2 SQIVND (reference sequence). The CDR3 has 11 amino acids. Trimming took 4 bases from V and 4 from J, leaving 4 bases between them. The CDR3 DNA sequence: TGTGCCAGTAGTACGGGAGAGACCCAGTACTTC. Protein sequence: CASSTGETQYF.

This clone was counted a few times. The rearrangement uses TRBV11-2 and TRBJ2-3; D is undetermined. V dropped 5 bases and J dropped 4 bases, with 19 bases sitting between them. This CDR3 is built from 16 residues. CDR1 SGHAT and CDR2 FQNNGV come from the germline V gene. The CDR3: CASSLRGRVASDTQYF. The CDR3 DNA sequence: TGTGCCAGCAGCCTTAGAGGCCGTGTTGCTTCAGATACGCAGTATTTT.